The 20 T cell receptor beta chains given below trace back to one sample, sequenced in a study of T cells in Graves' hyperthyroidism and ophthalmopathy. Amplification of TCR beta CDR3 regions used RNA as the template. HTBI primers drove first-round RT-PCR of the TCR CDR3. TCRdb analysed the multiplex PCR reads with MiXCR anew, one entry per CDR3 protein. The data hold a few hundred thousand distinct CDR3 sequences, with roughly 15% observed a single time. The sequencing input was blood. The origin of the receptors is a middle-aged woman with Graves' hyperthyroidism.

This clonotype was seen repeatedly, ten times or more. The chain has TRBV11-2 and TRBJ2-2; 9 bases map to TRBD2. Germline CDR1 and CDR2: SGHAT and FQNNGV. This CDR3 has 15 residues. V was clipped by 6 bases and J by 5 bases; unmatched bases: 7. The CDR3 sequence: CASSLAGLGTGELFF. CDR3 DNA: TGTGCCAGCAGTCTAGCGGGGTTGGGAACCGGGGAGCTGTTTTTT.

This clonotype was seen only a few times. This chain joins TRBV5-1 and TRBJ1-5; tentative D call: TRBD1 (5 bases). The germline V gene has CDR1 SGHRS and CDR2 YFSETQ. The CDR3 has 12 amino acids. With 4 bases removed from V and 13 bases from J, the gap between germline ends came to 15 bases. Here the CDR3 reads CASSPDGGQQHF. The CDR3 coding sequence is TGCGCCAGCAGCCCGGACGGGGGTCAGCAGCATTTT.

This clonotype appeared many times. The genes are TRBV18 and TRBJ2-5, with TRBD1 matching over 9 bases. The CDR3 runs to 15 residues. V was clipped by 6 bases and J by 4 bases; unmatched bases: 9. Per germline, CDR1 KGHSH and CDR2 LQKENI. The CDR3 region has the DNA TGTGCCAGCTCGGACAGGGGCTCTAGGGGAGAGACCCAGTACTTC. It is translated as CASSDRGSRGETQYF.

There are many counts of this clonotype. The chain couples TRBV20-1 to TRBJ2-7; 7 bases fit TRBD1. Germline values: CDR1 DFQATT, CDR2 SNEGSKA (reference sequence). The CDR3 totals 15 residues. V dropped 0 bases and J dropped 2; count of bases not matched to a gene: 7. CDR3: CSARDPTTGAYEQYF. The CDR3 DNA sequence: TGCAGTGCTAGAGATCCAACTACAGGGGCCTACGAGCAGTACTTC.

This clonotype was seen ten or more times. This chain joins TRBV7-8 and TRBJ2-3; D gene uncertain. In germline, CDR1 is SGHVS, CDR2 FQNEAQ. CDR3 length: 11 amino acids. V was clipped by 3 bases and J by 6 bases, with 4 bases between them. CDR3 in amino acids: CASSLKDTQYF. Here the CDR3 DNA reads TGTGCCAGCAGCTTGAAGGATACGCAGTATTTT.

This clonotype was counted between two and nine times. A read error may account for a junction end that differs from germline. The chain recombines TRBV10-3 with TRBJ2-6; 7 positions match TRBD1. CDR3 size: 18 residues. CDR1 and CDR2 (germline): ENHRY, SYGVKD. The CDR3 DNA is TGTGTCATCAGTGAGACCCCGGACAGGCTAGCTGGGGCCAACGTCCTGACTTTC. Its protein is CVISETPDRLAGANVLTF.

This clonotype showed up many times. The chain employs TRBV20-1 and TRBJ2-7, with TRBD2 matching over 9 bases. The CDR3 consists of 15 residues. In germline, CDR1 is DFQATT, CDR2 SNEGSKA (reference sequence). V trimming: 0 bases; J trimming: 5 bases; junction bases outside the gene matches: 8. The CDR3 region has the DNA TGCAGTGCTAGAGACCTGATTAGCGGGAGCAACGAGCAGTACTTC. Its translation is CSARDLISGSNEQYF.

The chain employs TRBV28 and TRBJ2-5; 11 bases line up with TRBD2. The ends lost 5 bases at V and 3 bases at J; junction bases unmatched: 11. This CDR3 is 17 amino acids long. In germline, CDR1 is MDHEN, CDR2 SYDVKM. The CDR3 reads CASSPLAGGVREETQYF. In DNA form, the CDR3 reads TGTGCCAGCAGTCCGCTAGCGGGAGGTGTTAGAGAAGAGACCCAGTACTTC. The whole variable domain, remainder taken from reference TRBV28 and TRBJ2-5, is DVKVTQSSRYLVKRTGEKVFLECVQDMDHENMFWYRQDPGLGLRLIYFSYDVKMKEKGDIPEGYSVSREKKERFSLILESASTNQTSMYLCASSPLAGGVREETQYFGPGTRLLVL.

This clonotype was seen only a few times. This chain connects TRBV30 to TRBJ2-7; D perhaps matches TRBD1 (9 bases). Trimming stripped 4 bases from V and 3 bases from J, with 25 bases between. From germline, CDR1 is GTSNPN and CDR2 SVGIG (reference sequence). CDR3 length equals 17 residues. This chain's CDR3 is CAWNPNSGGTGLYEQYF. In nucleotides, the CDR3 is TGTGCCTGGAACCCAAATTCGGGGGGGACAGGGCTCTACGAGCAGTACTTC.

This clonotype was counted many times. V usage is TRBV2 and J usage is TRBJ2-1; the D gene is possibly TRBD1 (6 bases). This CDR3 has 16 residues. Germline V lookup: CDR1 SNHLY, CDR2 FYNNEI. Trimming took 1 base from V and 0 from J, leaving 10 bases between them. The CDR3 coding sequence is TGTGCCAGCAGTGAAGTGGGGGCGACCTCCTACAATGAGCAGTTCTTC. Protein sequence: CASSEVGATSYNEQFF.

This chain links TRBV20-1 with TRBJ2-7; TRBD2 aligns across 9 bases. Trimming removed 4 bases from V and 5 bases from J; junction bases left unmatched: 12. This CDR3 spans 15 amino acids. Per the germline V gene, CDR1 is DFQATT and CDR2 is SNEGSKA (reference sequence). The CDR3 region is CSANVFVAGGHEQYF. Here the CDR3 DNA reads TGCAGTGCTAACGTTTTTGTGGCGGGAGGGCACGAGCAGTACTTC.

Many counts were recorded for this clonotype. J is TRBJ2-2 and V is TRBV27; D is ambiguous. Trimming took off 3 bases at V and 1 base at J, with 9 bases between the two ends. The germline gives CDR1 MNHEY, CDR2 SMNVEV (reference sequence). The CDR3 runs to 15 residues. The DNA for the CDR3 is TGTGCCAGCAGTTTTAGTCAGGTGAACACCGGGGAGCTGTTTTTT. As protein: CASSFSQVNTGELFF.

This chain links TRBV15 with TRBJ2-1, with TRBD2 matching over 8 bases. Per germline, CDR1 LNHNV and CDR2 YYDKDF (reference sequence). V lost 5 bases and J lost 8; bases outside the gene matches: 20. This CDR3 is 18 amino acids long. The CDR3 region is CATSARTVGTSNGDEQFF. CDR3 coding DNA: TGTGCCACCAGCGCCCGTACCGTGGGGACTAGTAATGGCGATGAGCAGTTCTTC.

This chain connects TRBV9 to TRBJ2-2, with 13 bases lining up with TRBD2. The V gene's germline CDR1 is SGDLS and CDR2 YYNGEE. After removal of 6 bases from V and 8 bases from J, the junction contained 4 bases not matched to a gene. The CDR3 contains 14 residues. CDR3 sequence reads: CASTGTSGMGELFF. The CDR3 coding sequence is TGTGCCAGCACCGGGACTAGCGGGATGGGGGAGCTGTTTTTT.

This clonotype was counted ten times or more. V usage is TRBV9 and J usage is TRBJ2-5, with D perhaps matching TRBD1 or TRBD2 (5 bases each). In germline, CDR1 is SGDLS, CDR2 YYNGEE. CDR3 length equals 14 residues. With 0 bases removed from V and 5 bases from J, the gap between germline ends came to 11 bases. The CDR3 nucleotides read TGTGCCAGCAGCGTAGATCGGGGCAGGGAGACCCAGTACTTC. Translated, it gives CASSVDRGRETQYF. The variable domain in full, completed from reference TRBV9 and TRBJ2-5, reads DSGVTQTPKHLITATGQRVTLRCSPRSGDLSVYWYQQSLDQGLQFLIQYYNGEERAKGNILERFSAQQFPDLHSELNLSSLELGDSALYFCASSVDRGRETQYFGPGTRLLVL.

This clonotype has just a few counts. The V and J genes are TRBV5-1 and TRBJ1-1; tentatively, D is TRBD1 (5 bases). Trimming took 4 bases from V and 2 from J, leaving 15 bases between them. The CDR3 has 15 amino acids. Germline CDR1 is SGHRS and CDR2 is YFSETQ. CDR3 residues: CASSLSEGLNTEAFF. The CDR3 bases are TGCGCCAGCAGCCTAAGCGAGGGGCTAAACACTGAAGCTTTCTTT.

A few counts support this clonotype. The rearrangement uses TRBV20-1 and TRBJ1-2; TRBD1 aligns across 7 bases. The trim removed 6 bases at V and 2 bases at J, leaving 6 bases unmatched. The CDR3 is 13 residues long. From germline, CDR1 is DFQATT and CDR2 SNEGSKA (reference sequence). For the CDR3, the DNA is TGCAGTGCAGTGGGGACAGTCAACTATGGCTACACCTTC. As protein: CSAVGTVNYGYTF.

The CDR3: CASRDQSSSYNSPLHF. The CDR3 region has the DNA TGTGCCAGCCGGGACCAATCGAGCTCCTATAATTCACCCCTCCACTTT. The genes are TRBV2 and TRBJ1-6; a possible D gene is TRBD1 (5 bases). Germline values: CDR1 SNHLY, CDR2 FYNNEI. The CDR3 runs to 16 residues. Trimming removed 8 bases at V and 0 bases at J, with 14 bases between.

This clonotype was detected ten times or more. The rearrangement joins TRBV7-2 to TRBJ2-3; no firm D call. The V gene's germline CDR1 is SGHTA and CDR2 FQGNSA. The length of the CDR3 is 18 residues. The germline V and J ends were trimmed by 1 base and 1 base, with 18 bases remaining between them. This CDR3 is CASSLGVTPAGGTDTQYF. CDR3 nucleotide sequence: TGTGCCAGCAGCTTAGGGGTAACGCCCGCCGGTGGCACAGATACGCAGTATTTT.

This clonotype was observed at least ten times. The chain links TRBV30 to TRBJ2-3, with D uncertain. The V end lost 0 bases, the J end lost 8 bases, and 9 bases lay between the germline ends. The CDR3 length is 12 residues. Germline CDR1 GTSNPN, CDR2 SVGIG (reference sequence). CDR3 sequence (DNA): TGTGCCTGGAGTGTTCTGGTGCCTACGCAGTATTTT. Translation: CAWSVLVPTQYF.